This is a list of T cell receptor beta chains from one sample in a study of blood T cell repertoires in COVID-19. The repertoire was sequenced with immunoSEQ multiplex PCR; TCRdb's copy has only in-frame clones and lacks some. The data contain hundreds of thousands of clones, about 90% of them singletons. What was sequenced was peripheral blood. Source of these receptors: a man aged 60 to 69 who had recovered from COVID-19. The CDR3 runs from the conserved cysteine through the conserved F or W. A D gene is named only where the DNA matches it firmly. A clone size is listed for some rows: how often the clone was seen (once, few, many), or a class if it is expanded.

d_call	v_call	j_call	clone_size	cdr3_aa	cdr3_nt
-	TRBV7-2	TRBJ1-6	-	CASSLDLTRVDSPLHF	TGTGCCAGCAGCTTAGATCTTACCAGGGTTGACTCACCCCTCCACTTT
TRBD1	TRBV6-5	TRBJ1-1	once	CASRVNRDRNTEAFF	TGTGCCAGCAGGGTAAACCGGGACAGGAACACTGAAGCTTTCTTT
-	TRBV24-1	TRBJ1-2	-	CATSEFRRRSNYGYTF	TGTGCCACCAGTGAATTTCGGAGGCGATCTAACTATGGCTACACCTTC
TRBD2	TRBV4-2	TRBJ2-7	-	CASSQGGGGAYEQYF	TGTGCCAGCAGCCAAGGGGGCGGGGGGGCCTACGAGCAGTACTTC
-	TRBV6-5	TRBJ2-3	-	CASRRADTQYF	TGTGCCAGCAGGAGAGCAGATACGCAGTATTTT
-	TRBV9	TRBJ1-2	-	CASSVDVAFYGYTF	TGTGCCAGCAGCGTAGATGTAGCCTTCTATGGCTACACCTTC
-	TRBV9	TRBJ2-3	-	CASSAQGRDTQYF	TGTGCCAGCAGCGCCCAGGGGCGGGATACGCAGTATTTT
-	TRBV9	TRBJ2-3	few	CASSPDQRDTQYF	TGTGCCAGCAGCCCAGACCAGCGAGATACGCAGTATTTT
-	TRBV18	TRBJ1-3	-	CASSPMTASRNTIYF	TGTGCCAGCTCACCAATGACAGCCTCGCGAAACACCATATATTTT
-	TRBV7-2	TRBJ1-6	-	CASSPIGGGRSYNSPLHF	TGTGCCAGCAGCCCCATAGGGGGGGGGAGATCCTATAATTCACCCCTCCACTTT
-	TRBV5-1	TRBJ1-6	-	CASSSQQGSSYNSPLHF	TGCGCCAGCAGTTCTCAACAGGGAAGCTCCTATAATTCACCCCTCCACTTT
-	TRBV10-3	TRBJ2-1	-	CAISGGPAGESSYNEQFF	TGTGCCATCAGTGGGGGGCCTGCAGGGGAGAGTTCCTACAATGAGCAGTTCTTC
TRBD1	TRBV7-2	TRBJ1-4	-	CASSLQGQIGEKLFF	TGTGCCAGCAGCTTGCAGGGACAGATAGGGGAAAAACTGTTTTTT
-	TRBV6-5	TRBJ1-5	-	CASRDSRNQPQHF	TGTGCCAGCAGAGACAGCCGCAATCAGCCCCAGCATTTT
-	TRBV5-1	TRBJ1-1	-	CASSFAGSAEAFF	TGCGCCAGCAGCTTCGCCGGGAGTGCTGAAGCTTTCTTT
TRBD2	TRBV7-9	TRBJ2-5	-	CASSTTSGTQETQYF	TGTGCCAGCAGCACGACTAGCGGAACCCAAGAGACCCAGTACTTC
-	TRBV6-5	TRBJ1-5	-	CAIGKGDFDNQPQHF	TGTGCCATCGGAAAGGGGGATTTCGACAATCAGCCCCAGCATTTT
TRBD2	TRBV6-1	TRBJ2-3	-	CASSAGTSGHPDSTDTQYF	TGTGCCAGCAGTGCCGGGACTAGCGGGCACCCAGACAGCACAGATACGCAGTATTTT
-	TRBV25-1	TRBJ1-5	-	CASRSGEFSNQPQHF	TGTGCCAGCAGGTCAGGGGAATTCAGCAATCAGCCCCAGCATTTT
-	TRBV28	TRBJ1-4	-	CASSFSRGVSEKLFF	TGTGCCAGCAGTTTCTCCCGGGGAGTGAGTGAAAAACTGTTTTTT
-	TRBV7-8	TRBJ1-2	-	CASSLGEGGVGYTF	TGTGCCAGCAGCTTAGGGGAGGGTGGAGTGGGCTACACCTTC
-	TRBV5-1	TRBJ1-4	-	CASSLGEASREKLFF	TGCGCCAGCAGCTTGGGGGAGGCGAGCCGGGAAAAACTGTTTTTT
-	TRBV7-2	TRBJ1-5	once	CATKGDKVQPQHF	TGTGCGACGAAGGGAGATAAGGTACAACCCCAGCATTTT
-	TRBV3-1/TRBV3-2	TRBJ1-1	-	CASSHSGFVNTEAFF	TGTGCCAGCAGCCATTCCGGGTTCGTAAACACTGAAGCTTTCTTT
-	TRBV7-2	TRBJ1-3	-	CASSSRVSGNTIYF	TGTGCCAGCAGCTCCCGGGTCTCTGGAAACACCATATATTTT
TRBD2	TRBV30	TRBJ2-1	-	CAWRTSGRISSYNEQFF	TGTGCCTGGAGGACTAGCGGACGCATAAGCTCCTACAATGAGCAGTTCTTC
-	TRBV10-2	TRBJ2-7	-	CAVTEYLSYEQYF	TGCGCCGTCACGGAGTACCTCTCCTACGAGCAGTACTTC
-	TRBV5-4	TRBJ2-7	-	CASSRKQGAGYEQYF	TGTGCCAGCAGCCGAAAGCAGGGCGCCGGCTACGAGCAGTACTTC
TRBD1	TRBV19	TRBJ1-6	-	CASSLDREGSPLHF	TGTGCCAGTAGTCTCGACAGGGAAGGTTCACCCCTCCACTTT
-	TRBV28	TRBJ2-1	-	CASRARDTVYNEQFF	TGTGCCAGCAGGGCCCGGGACACTGTATACAATGAGCAGTTCTTC
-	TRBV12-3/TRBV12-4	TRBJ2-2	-	CASSPRTWLELFF	TGTGCCAGCAGTCCCCGGACTTGGTTGGAGCTGTTTTTT
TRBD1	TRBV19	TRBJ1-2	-	CASSPGQFYYGYTF	TGTGCCAGTAGCCCGGGACAGTTTTACTATGGCTACACCTTC
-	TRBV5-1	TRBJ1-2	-	CASSLTGTTWGYTF	TGCGCCAGCAGCTTGACAGGGACCACGTGGGGCTACACCTTC
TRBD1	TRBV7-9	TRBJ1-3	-	CASSNTGEQNTIYF	TGTGCCAGCAGTAACACAGGGGAGCAAAACACCATATATTTT
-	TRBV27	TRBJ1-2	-	CASSPTGPYGYTF	TGTGCCAGCAGCCCGACAGGACCCTATGGCTACACCTTC
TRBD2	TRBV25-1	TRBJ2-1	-	CASSDGLAYNEQFF	TGTGCCAGCAGTGACGGACTAGCGTACAATGAGCAGTTCTTC
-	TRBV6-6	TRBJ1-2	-	CASDSGFHPYGYTF	TGTGCCAGCGATTCGGGATTCCATCCTTATGGCTACACCTTC
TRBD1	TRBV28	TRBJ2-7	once	CASDTGTGLDEQYF	TGTGCCAGCGATACTGGGACAGGGTTGGACGAGCAGTACTTC
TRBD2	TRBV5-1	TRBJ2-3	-	CASSPQGLAGGLGTDTQYF	TGCGCCAGCAGCCCCCAGGGACTAGCGGGGGGGTTGGGGACAGATACGCAGTATTTT
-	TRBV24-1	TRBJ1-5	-	CATSDPTGGFQPQHF	TGTGCCACCAGTGACCCCACGGGGGGGTTTCAGCCCCAGCATTTT
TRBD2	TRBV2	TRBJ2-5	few	CASSATSGGSEGTQYF	TGTGCCAGCAGTGCGACTAGCGGGGGGTCTGAGGGGACCCAGTACTTC
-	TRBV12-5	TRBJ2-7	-	CASGPSGREEFEQYF	TGTGCTAGTGGTCCCTCGGGCAGGGAAGAATTCGAGCAGTACTTC
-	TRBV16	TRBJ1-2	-	CASSQGAGSTLYGYTF	TGTGCCAGCAGCCAAGGCGCAGGCTCAACCCTCTATGGCTACACCTTC
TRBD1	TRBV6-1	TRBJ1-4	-	CASSEGDRVIEKLFF	TGTGCCAGCAGTGAGGGGGACAGGGTGATTGAAAAACTGTTTTTT